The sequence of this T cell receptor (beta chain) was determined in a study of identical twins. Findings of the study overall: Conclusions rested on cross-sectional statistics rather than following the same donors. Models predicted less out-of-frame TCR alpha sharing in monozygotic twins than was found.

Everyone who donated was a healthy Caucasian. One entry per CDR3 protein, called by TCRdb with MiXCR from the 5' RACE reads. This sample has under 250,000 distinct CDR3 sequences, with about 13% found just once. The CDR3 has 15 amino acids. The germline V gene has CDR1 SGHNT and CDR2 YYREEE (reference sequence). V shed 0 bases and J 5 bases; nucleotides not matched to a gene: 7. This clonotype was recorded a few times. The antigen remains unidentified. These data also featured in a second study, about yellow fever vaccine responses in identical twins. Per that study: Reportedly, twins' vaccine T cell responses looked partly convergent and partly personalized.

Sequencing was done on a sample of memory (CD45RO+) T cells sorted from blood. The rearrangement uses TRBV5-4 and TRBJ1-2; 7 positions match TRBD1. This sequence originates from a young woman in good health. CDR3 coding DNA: TGTGCCAGCAGCTTGGGGGGACAGTCGACTTATGGCTACACCTTC. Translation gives CASSLGGQSTYGYTF.